Presented here are 2 T cell receptor beta chains from one specimen sequenced in a study of human T cells and chemical hapten exposure. MiXCR was run by TCRdb on the RACE reads, yielding one entry per CDR3 protein. The sample includes under 100,000 distinct CDR3 sequences, about an eighth of them seen just once. Time point denoted: patch test 2, 6 weeks after DPC sensitization. The treatment was: therapeutic diphenylcyclopropenone sensitization with weekly scalp DPC. The source was whole blood, collected in connection with sensitization to the hapten diphenylcyclopropenone (DPC). The receptors originated from a woman between 35 and 50 years old with alopecia areata. Some clones in this sample may be carry-over from other donors' samples.

This clonotype was seen a handful of times. The chain recombines TRBV29-1 with TRBJ2-2; D is possibly TRBD1 or TRBD2 (5 bases each). Germline CDR1 SQVTM, CDR2 ANQGSEA. This CDR3 has 13 amino acids. The V end was cut by 6 bases, the J end by 6 bases, with 14 bases between. CDR3 region: CSVSGAPSGELFF. CDR3 nucleotides: TGCAGCGTCTCCGGGGCCCCTTCCGGGGAGCTGTTTTTT.

The chain joins TRBV3-1 to TRBJ2-1; tentative D call: TRBD2 (6 bases). The length of the CDR3 is 14 residues. Trimming took off 3 bases at V and 6 bases at J, with 12 bases between the two ends. The germline gives CDR1 LGHDT, CDR2 YNNKEL (reference sequence). CDR3 loop: CASSHGGSGNEQFF. CDR3 bases: TGTGCCAGCAGCCATGGGGGTAGCGGCAATGAGCAGTTCTTC.